What follows are 17 T cell receptor beta chains derived from one specimen sequenced in a study of T-cell reconstitution after alpha-beta-depleted transplantation in children. Preparation of the TCRbeta library involved a method that used unique molecular identifiers. TCRdb processed the PCR reads anew with MiXCR; each CDR3 protein has one entry. The table includes over 90,000 distinct CDR3 sequences, roughly 7.1% detected once. Material: PBMCs, obtained before TCRalphabeta/CD19-depleted stem cell transplant. All receptors derive from a boy aged 2 to 9 with acute lymphoblastic leukemia, due to receive a stem cell transplant.

This clonotype was counted a few times. The rearrangement links TRBV7-9 to TRBJ2-3, with D unclear. CDR1 and CDR2 (germline): SEHNR, FQNEAQ (reference sequence). Between the trimmed V and J ends, which lost 5 bases and 4 bases, there was a span of 13 bases. The CDR3 sequence is 14 residues long. The CDR3 sequence: CASSLGPPPDTQYF. CDR3 bases: TGTGCCAGCAGCCTGGGCCCCCCACCAGATACGCAGTATTTT. Full variable domain (outside the CDR3, taken from reference TRBV7-9 and TRBJ2-3): DTGVSQNPRHKITKRGQNVTFRCDPISEHNRLYWYRQTLGQGPEFLTYFQNEAQLEKSRLLSDRFSAERPKGSFSTLEIQRTEQGDSAMYLCASSLGPPPDTQYFGPGTRLTVL.

V is TRBV7-9 and J is TRBJ2-7; tentatively, D is TRBD1 (6 bases). Germline V gene lookup returns CDR1 SEHNR and CDR2 FQNEAQ (reference sequence). This CDR3 is built from 14 residues. V shed 5 bases and J shed 3 bases, with 14 bases lying between them. The CDR3 region is CASSQGYSLYEQYF. The CDR3 DNA reads as TGTGCCAGCAGCCAGGGGTACAGTCTCTACGAGCAGTACTTC. The full variable domain, in which reference TRBV7-9 and TRBJ2-7 provide the parts outside the CDR3, is DTGVSQNPRHKITKRGQNVTFRCDPISEHNRLYWYRQTLGQGPEFLTYFQNEAQLEKSRLLSDRFSAERPKGSFSTLEIQRTEQGDSAMYLCASSQGYSLYEQYFGPGTRLTVT.

This clonotype was counted at least ten times. This rearrangement joins TRBV27 to TRBJ1-5; D remains ambiguous. CDR1 is MNHEY, CDR2 SMNVEV, per germline (reference sequence). Trimming cost V 2 bases and J 2 bases, with 4 bases left between them. The CDR3 consists of 13 residues. The DNA for the CDR3 is TGTGCCAGCAGTTTAAGAGGCAATCAGCCCCAGCATTTT. Protein: CASSLRGNQPQHF.

This clonotype was detected a few times. The gene calls are TRBV6-1 and TRBJ1-2; D is perhaps TRBD1 (5 bases). CDR3 length: 14 amino acids. Trimming cost V 7 bases and J 3 bases, with 15 bases left between them. Germline CDR1 reads MNHNS; CDR2 reads SASEGT. The chain's CDR3 is CASTPTGLHYGYTF. CDR3 nucleotide sequence: TGTGCCAGCACCCCAACGGGACTCCACTATGGCTACACCTTC.

The chain couples TRBV6-5 to TRBJ2-7; D may match TRBD1 or TRBD2 (5 bases each). Germline-derived CDR1 and CDR2 are MNHEY and SVGAGI. Trimming pared 4 bases from V and 0 bases from J, leaving 19 bases between. The CDR3 length is 17 residues. CDR3 sequence: CASSFFPGPMSSYEQYF. CDR3 nucleotide sequence: TGTGCCAGCAGTTTTTTCCCGGGACCGATGAGCTCCTACGAGCAGTACTTC.

This sequence joins TRBV24-1 and TRBJ2-2, with D unclear. In germline, CDR1 is KGHDR, CDR2 SFDVKD. The CDR3 runs to 13 residues. The V end was cut by 5 bases, the J end by 2 bases, with 5 bases between. CDR3 sequence reads: CATSALNTGELFF. CDR3 sequence (DNA): TGTGCCACCAGTGCACTAAACACCGGGGAGCTGTTTTTT.

The rearrangement links TRBV5-1 to TRBJ1-1; maybe TRBD1 (5 bases). The CDR3 is 17 amino acids. Trimming cost V 0 bases and J 7 bases, with 22 bases left between them. The germline V gene encodes CDR1 SGHRS and CDR2 YFSETQ. The CDR3 is CASSLGFGEQGRGEAFF. The CDR3 region has the DNA TGCGCCAGCAGCTTGGGGTTCGGGGAGCAGGGAAGGGGTGAAGCTTTCTTT.

Ten or more counts support this clonotype. The chain combines TRBV12-3 or TRBV12-4 with TRBJ1-1; D ambiguous. The CDR3 consists of 13 residues. The ends were cut back, 6 bases at V and 4 bases at J, with 12 bases in the middle. The CDR3 DNA sequence: TGTGCCAGCAGACGTAATGAGCTCACTGAAGCTTTCTTT. As protein: CASRRNELTEAFF.

This clonotype occurred many times. The chain links TRBV7-9 to TRBJ2-7; D gene ambiguous. Trimming took 2 bases from V and 8 from J, leaving 7 bases between them. The CDR3 totals 11 residues. The V gene's germline CDR1 is SEHNR and CDR2 FQNEAQ (reference sequence). The CDR3 DNA reads TGTGCCAGCAGCTTACTGGTAAAGCAGTACTTC. This encodes CASSLLVKQYF.

This clonotype has at least ten counts. This chain connects TRBV7-2 to TRBJ2-3, with 11 bases lining up with TRBD2. The CDR3 is 15 residues long. CDR1 is SGHTA, CDR2 FQGNSA, per germline. Losses at the gene ends were 1 base for V and 3 bases for J; bases not matched to a gene: 0. The CDR3 DNA is TGTGCCAGCAGCTTAGGACTAGCGGGGACAGATACGCAGTATTTT. The encoded protein is CASSLGLAGTDTQYF.

J is TRBJ2-7 and V is TRBV7-3; a weak D match, TRBD2 (6 bases). Trimming stripped 1 base from V and 6 bases from J, with 16 bases between. This CDR3 is built from 15 residues. Looked up from germline, CDR1 is SGHTA and CDR2 is FQGTGA. CDR3 residues: CASSLRPGGSGEQYF. The DNA of the CDR3 is TGTGCCAGCAGCTTAAGGCCTGGGGGGTCGGGCGAGCAGTACTTC. The full variable domain, completed using reference TRBV7-3 and TRBJ2-7, is GAGVSQTPSNKVTEKGKYVELRCDPISGHTALYWYRQSLGQGPEFLIYFQGTGAADDSGLPNDRFFAVRPEGSVSTLKIQRTERGDSAVYLCASSLRPGGSGEQYFGPGTRLTVT.

The table lists this clonotype with a few counts. V gene TRBV7-6 combines with J gene TRBJ1-4, with 10 positions matching TRBD1. With 1 base clipped from V and 10 bases from J, the junction kept 9 bases outside the gene matches. CDR1 SGHVS and CDR2 FNYEAQ come from the germline V gene. The CDR3 contains 16 residues. The CDR3 DNA is TGTGCCAGCAGCTTAGGGGACAGGGGCGATGAAGGAAAACTGTTTTTT. Translated: CASSLGDRGDEGKLFF.

This clonotype was observed at least ten times. The rearrangement joins TRBV5-4 to TRBJ2-2; 9 bases fit TRBD2. Germline V gene data show CDR1 as SGHNT and CDR2 as YYREEE (reference sequence). The V gene end was trimmed by 0 bases and the J gene end by 5 bases; junction bases not matched to a gene: 5. There are 16 residues in the CDR3. The CDR3 DNA reads as TGTGCCAGCAGCTTGGGACTAGCGGTGGAGACCGGGGAGCTGTTTTTT. Translating gives CASSLGLAVETGELFF.

This clonotype was detected ten times or more. V gene TRBV4-3 combines with J gene TRBJ2-2; 8 bases are shared with TRBD1. Per the germline V gene, CDR1 is LGHNA and CDR2 is YSLEER. The CDR3 is made up of 18 amino acids. V shed 4 bases, J shed 3 bases, and the junction held 13 bases outside the gene matches. The CDR3: CASSRHPGQDFYTGELFF. In nucleotides, the CDR3 is TGCGCCAGCAGCCGCCACCCGGGACAGGATTTTTACACCGGGGAGCTGTTTTTT.

This clonotype has a handful of counts. This chain joins TRBV11-3 and TRBJ2-3; possible D gene TRBD1, 6 bases. Trimming stripped 5 bases from V and 3 bases from J, with 15 bases between. The CDR3 consists of 15 residues. Germline loops: CDR1 SGHNT, CDR2 YENEEA. The CDR3 protein is CASSPRQEATDTQYF. DNA of the CDR3: TGTGCCAGCAGCCCAAGACAGGAGGCTACAGATACGCAGTATTTT.

This chain connects TRBV20-1 to TRBJ2-2; possibly TRBD2 for D (5 bases). This CDR3 is built from 14 residues. V was trimmed by 6 bases and J by 4 bases, leaving 15 bases between them. Per germline, CDR1 DFQATT and CDR2 SNEGSKA (reference sequence). The CDR3 coding sequence is TGCAGTGCGAGGGATCGGCAGAGCACCGGGGAGCTGTTTTTT. As protein: CSARDRQSTGELFF.

This clonotype was recorded at least ten times. CDR3 amino acids: CASSLSGPGGPDTQYF. The CDR3 DNA follows: TGTGCCAGCAGTTTGTCTGGGCCGGGGGGCCCAGATACGCAGTATTTT. The chain recombines TRBV27 with TRBJ2-3; D might be TRBD2 (7 bases). Germline V gives CDR1 MNHEY, CDR2 SMNVEV (reference sequence). The V end lost 3 bases, the J end lost 4 bases, and 17 bases lay between the germline ends. The CDR3 runs 16 residues.